A single sample gave rise to the 3 T cell receptor beta chains below, sequenced in a study of T-cell memory formation after mild COVID-19 (dated by TCRdb to the early 2020s). Library construction relied on 5' RACE. The sequencer listed for this sample is Illumina NovaSeq 6000. TCRdb itself trimmed the public reads at Q25 with fastp, ran MiXCR and retained productive beta chains. Identical CDR3 protein sequences are pooled into one entry, listed with their most common genes and DNA. Within this sample are 300,000 to 350,000 distinct CDR3 sequences, with 14% of them counted one time only. The ten largest account for about 21% of the sample. The sample taken for sequencing was PBMCs or a T cell subset sorted from them (not recorded which). These receptors came from a man aged 18 to 29 who had mild COVID-19 (a few samples of this study predate the infection). The sample titles of this study are shuffled in the database, so cell type and time point are left out; the donor was told from shared clones.

The sample holds a few counts of this clonotype. This chain joins TRBV6-2 or TRBV6-3 and TRBJ2-1; perhaps TRBD2 as D (6 bases). Trimming left V 2 bases short and J 6 bases short, with 11 bases between. CDR1 is MNHEY and CDR2 is SVGEGT in the germline V gene. The CDR3 is 14 residues long. CDR3 sequence reads: CASSYDGGLNEQFF. The CDR3 DNA is TGTGCCAGCAGTTACGACGGGGGACTCAATGAGCAGTTCTTC.

A few counts support this clonotype. The chain uses TRBV18 and TRBJ1-1; no firm D call. The CDR3 runs 13 residues. Trimming removed 0 bases at V and 7 bases at J, with 9 bases between. Germline V gene lookup returns CDR1 KGHSH and CDR2 LQKENI. The DNA for the CDR3 is TGTGCCAGCTCACCACCGTCGGGCTTTGAAGCTTTCTTT. It translates to CASSPPSGFEAFF.

This clonotype was seen repeatedly, ten times or more. The J gene is TRBJ2-1, the V gene TRBV12-3 or TRBV12-4; 8 bases map to TRBD2. The V gene end was trimmed by 3 bases and the J gene end by 0 bases; junction bases not matched to a gene: 7. The CDR3 totals 17 residues. CDR3 residues: CASSFWRGASSYNEQFF. In DNA form, the CDR3 reads TGTGCCAGCAGTTTCTGGCGGGGGGCGAGCTCCTACAATGAGCAGTTCTTC.